This is a list of T cell receptor beta chains from one sample in a study of cytomegalovirus exposure and HLA in healthy donors. Assay: immunoSEQ multiplex PCR; the TCRdb copy retains only in-frame clones and omits some. Of tens of thousands of clones in the sample, around 96% were seen once. The sample consisted of PBMCs. These receptors originate from a man between 18 and 29 years old in good health and CMV-seropositive. Each CDR3 is given with its conserved first and last residue. The D gene is left open where the match is weak. Some rows mark clone size as missing; the rest say once, few, many or name a class of expanded clone.

.	.	TRBV11-2	TRBJ1-2	CASSLVVRGGYTF	TGTGCCAGCAGCTTAGTTGTCCGGGGTGGCTACACCTTC
.	.	TRBV2	TRBJ2-5	CASSPHGRETQYF	TGTGCCAGCAGTCCCCATGGGCGAGAGACCCAGTACTTC
TRBD2	.	TRBV7-9	TRBJ2-5	CASSLARSSGDQETQYF	TGTGCCAGCAGCTTAGCGCGGTCTAGCGGGGACCAAGAGACCCAGTACTTC
.	.	TRBV30	TRBJ2-7	CAWSDGHATSYEQYF	TGTGCCTGGAGCGACGGACACGCGACGTCCTACGAGCAGTACTTC
.	.	TRBV6-1	TRBJ2-7	CASYHRASYEQYF	TGTGCCAGTTATCACAGGGCTTCCTACGAGCAGTACTTC
.	once	TRBV2	TRBJ2-7	CASRIVGEATYEQYF	TGTGCCAGCAGGATCGTAGGAGAGGCAACCTACGAGCAGTACTTC
.	.	TRBV7-9	TRBJ2-7	CASSSEGGSYEQYF	TGTGCCAGCAGCTCCGAGGGGGGGTCCTACGAGCAGTACTTC
.	.	TRBV23-1	TRBJ1-2	CASSPPGRANYGYTF	TGCGCCAGCAGTCCCCCGGGGAGGGCTAACTATGGCTACACCTTC
TRBD2	.	TRBV5-6	TRBJ2-5	CASSSGTTTRETQYF	TGTGCCAGCAGCTCAGGGACTACCACCCGGGAGACCCAGTACTTC
.	.	TRBV5-6	TRBJ1-2	CASTNRDPYGYTF	TGTGCCAGCACCAACAGGGACCCCTATGGCTACACCTTC
.	.	TRBV2	TRBJ1-3	CASSTDSGGNTIYF	TGTGCCAGCAGTACGGACAGCGGTGGAAACACCATATATTTT
TRBD2	.	TRBV6-1	TRBJ2-3	CASSASPRDYLYF	TGTGCCAGCAGTGCAAGCCCCCGGGACTACTTGTATTTT
TRBD1	.	TRBV7-3	TRBJ1-1	CASSKGQGATEAFF	TGTGCCAGCAGCAAGGGACAGGGTGCCACTGAAGCTTTCTTT
.	.	TRBV6-5	TRBJ1-5	CASTHRERVNQPQHF	TGTGCCAGCACCCACAGGGAAAGGGTGAATCAGCCCCAGCATTTT
TRBD2	few	TRBV11-2	TRBJ2-1	CASSLDRGTSGRFEQFF	TGTGCCAGCAGCTTAGATCGGGGGACTAGCGGGAGGTTTGAGCAGTTCTTC
.	.	TRBV19	TRBJ1-2	CASSMSRESWNYGYTF	TGTGCCAGTAGTATGTCAAGGGAGTCATGGAACTATGGCTACACCTTC
TRBD2	.	TRBV18	TRBJ2-1	CASSPNQREEQFF	TGTGCCAGCTCACCAAACCAGCGGGAGGAGCAGTTCTTC